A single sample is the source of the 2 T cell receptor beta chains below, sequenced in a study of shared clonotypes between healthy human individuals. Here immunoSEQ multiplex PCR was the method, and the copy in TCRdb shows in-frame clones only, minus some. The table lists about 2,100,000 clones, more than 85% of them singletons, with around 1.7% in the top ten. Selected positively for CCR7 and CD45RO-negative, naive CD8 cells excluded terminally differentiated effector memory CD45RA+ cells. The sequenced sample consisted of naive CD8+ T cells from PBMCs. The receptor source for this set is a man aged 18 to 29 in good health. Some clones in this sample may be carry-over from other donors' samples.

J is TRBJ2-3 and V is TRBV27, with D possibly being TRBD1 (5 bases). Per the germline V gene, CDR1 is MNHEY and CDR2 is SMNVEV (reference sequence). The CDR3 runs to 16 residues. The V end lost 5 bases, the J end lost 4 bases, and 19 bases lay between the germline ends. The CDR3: CASSTDPQGWADTQYF. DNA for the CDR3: TGTGCCAGCAGTACAGACCCCCAGGGATGGGCAGATACGCAGTATTTT.

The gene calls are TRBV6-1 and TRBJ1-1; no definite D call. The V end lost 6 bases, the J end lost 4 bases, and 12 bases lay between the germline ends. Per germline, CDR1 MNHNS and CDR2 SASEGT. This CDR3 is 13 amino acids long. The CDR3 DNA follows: TGTGCCAGCAGGATACACGGTTCCACTGAAGCTTTCTTT. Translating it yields CASRIHGSTEAFF.